A single sample gave rise to the 31 T cell receptor beta chains below, sequenced in a study of control samples from healthy donors and cancer patients. Libraries were prepared by immunoSEQ multiplex PCR; TCRdb keeps only in-frame clonotypes and omits some of them. The data contain tens of thousands of clones, roughly 86% of them singletons. Sequencing was done on a sample of blood. These TCRs come from a middle-aged man in good health.

The chain joins TRBV5-5 to TRBJ2-2; possible D gene TRBD1, 5 bases. Trimming pared 4 bases from V and 4 bases from J, leaving 14 bases between. The CDR3 contains 15 residues. Germline loops: CDR1 SGHKS, CDR2 YYEKEE (reference sequence). CDR3 nucleotide sequence: TGTGCCAGCAGCCCCCAGGGTCGGAGCACCGGGGAGCTGTTTTTT. Translating gives CASSPQGRSTGELFF. Filled out from reference TRBV5-5 and TRBJ2-2, the complete variable domain reads DAGVTQSPTHLIKTRGQQVTLRCSPISGHKSVSWYQQVLGQGPQFIFQYYEKEERGRGNFPDRFSARQFPNYSSELNVNALLLGDSALYLCASSPQGRSTGELFFGEGSRLTVL.

The chain couples TRBV6-6 to TRBJ1-1, with 7 bases that match TRBD1. The CDR3 covers 13 residues. The V gene end was trimmed by 2 bases and the J gene end by 7 bases; junction bases not matched to a gene: 4. CDR1 and CDR2 (germline): MNHNY, SVGAGI (reference sequence). CDR3 DNA: TGTGCCAGCAGTTACAGGGGGCAAAGTGAAGCTTTCTTT. Amino acids: CASSYRGQSEAFF.

The chain is built from TRBV3-1 (or the pseudogene TRBV3-2) and TRBJ1-2; the D gene is possibly TRBD1 (5 bases). The CDR3 extends over 15 amino acids. Germline values: CDR1 LGHDT, CDR2 YNNKEL (reference sequence). V lost 4 bases and J 1 base, leaving 13 bases between the germline ends. CDR3 bases: TGTGCCAGCAGCCCCCGACAGAGTTATAACTATGGCTACACCTTC. Translating gives CASSPRQSYNYGYTF.

This chain connects TRBV11-3 to TRBJ1-2; the match to TRBD1 covers 11 bases. Germline assignment: CDR1 SGHNT and CDR2 YENEEA. The CDR3 runs 14 residues. Germline trimming cut 5 bases from V and 7 bases from J; bases unmatched to any gene: 6. The CDR3 loop reads CASSAGQGAAGYTF. The CDR3 DNA reads TGTGCCAGCAGCGCCGGACAGGGGGCTGCTGGCTACACCTTC.

This CDR3 is CASSLGLAGASEQYF. DNA for the CDR3: TGCGCCAGCAGCTTGGGGCTAGCGGGAGCCTCCGAGCAGTACTTC. This chain joins TRBV5-1 and TRBJ2-7; 10 nucleotides line up with TRBD2. With 0 bases clipped from V and 6 bases from J, the junction kept 6 bases outside the gene matches. Germline V gene data show CDR1 as SGHRS and CDR2 as YFSETQ. This CDR3 has 15 residues.

The rearrangement links TRBV18 to TRBJ2-5, with TRBD1 identical over 8 bases. Germline V gene sequence: CDR1 KGHSH, CDR2 LQKENI. J gave up 2 bases and V 4 bases, and 12 bases lay outside the gene matches. The CDR3 runs 17 residues. The CDR3 protein is CASSLARQGLDQETQYF. CDR3 DNA: TGTGCCAGCTCACTAGCCCGACAGGGGCTGGATCAAGAGACCCAGTACTTC. Full variable domain (outside the CDR3, taken from reference TRBV18 and TRBJ2-5): NAGVMQNPRHLVRRRGQEARLRCSPMKGHSHVYWYRQLPEEGLKFMVYLQKENIIDESGMPKERFSAEFPKEGPSILRIQQVVRGDSAAYFCASSLARQGLDQETQYFGPGTRLLVL.

The chain uses TRBV19 and TRBJ2-5; D may be TRBD1 (5 bases). This CDR3 is built from 11 residues. Germline assignment: CDR1 LNHDA and CDR2 SQIVND (reference sequence). The ends were cut back, 7 bases at V and 5 bases at J, with 8 bases in the middle. The CDR3 spells CASMNRETQYF. In DNA, the CDR3 is TGTGCCAGTATGAACAGGGAGACCCAGTACTTC.

The V and J genes are TRBV19 and TRBJ2-6, with D perhaps being TRBD1 or TRBD2 (5 bases each). The CDR3 sequence is 15 residues long. The germline V and J ends were trimmed by 6 bases and 0 bases, with 9 bases remaining between them. Germline CDR1 is LNHDA and CDR2 is SQIVND (reference sequence). CDR3 sequence reads: CASRPGSSGANVLTF. In DNA, the CDR3 is TGTGCCAGTAGGCCAGGGAGCTCTGGGGCCAACGTCCTGACTTTC.

The V call is TRBV11-2, the J call TRBJ2-7; D not resolved. V dropped 5 bases and J dropped 5 bases, with 16 bases sitting between them. The CDR3 is 14 amino acids. Germline CDR1 and CDR2: SGHAT and FQNNGV. In DNA, the CDR3 is TGTGCCAGCAGCGAGATAGAAGGTGTCCACGAGCAGTACGTC. This gives the protein CASSEIEGVHEQYV.

In its sample, this clone was seen once. The genes are TRBV7-8 and TRBJ1-3; 9 nucleotides agree with TRBD1. Germline CDR1 is SGHVS and CDR2 is FQNEAQ. Unmatched junction bases numbered 9, after V lost 2 bases and J lost 4 bases. CDR3 length: 17 residues. The CDR3: CASSLPNRQGGGNTIYF. CDR3 DNA: TGTGCCAGCAGCTTACCCAACAGACAGGGGGGCGGAAACACCATATATTTT.

V is TRBV6-5 and J is TRBJ1-2, with 8 bases that match TRBD1. There are 15 residues in the CDR3. Germline lookup yields CDR1 MNHEY and CDR2 SVGAGI. V was clipped by 7 bases and J by 6 bases; unmatched bases: 13. CDR3 coding DNA: TGTGCCAGCACCCGTACAGGACAGGGAAGACATGGCTACACCTTC. This sequence encodes CASTRTGQGRHGYTF.

The rearrangement uses TRBV2 and TRBJ2-2; tentative D call: TRBD1 (6 bases). V lost 8 bases to trimming and J lost 4 bases, with 14 bases between them. Per germline, CDR1 SNHLY and CDR2 FYNNEI. This CDR3 comprises 14 residues. The CDR3 coding sequence is TGTGCCAGCGGACGCACAGGGTCCACCGGGGAGCTGTTTTTT. Its protein product is CASGRTGSTGELFF.

V is TRBV9 and J is TRBJ1-1, with 7 bases lining up with TRBD1. Germline CDR1 SGDLS, CDR2 YYNGEE. Losses at the gene ends were 3 bases for V and 3 bases for J; bases not matched to a gene: 8. The CDR3 sequence is 15 residues long. The chain's CDR3 is CASSEGAFSYTEAFF. In nucleotides, the CDR3 is TGTGCCAGCAGCGAGGGGGCTTTCTCGTACACTGAAGCTTTCTTT.

This chain uses TRBV10-3 with TRBJ1-3; 7 bases agree with TRBD1. The CDR3 runs 15 residues. In germline, CDR1 is ENHRY, CDR2 SYGVKD. The ends lost 10 bases at V and 4 bases at J; junction bases unmatched: 13. The CDR3 DNA sequence: TGTGCCACCGGAGACAGGGAGGGTAAAGGAAACACCATATATTTT. Protein product: CATGDREGKGNTIYF.

The chain combines TRBV11-3 with TRBJ2-1; no firm D call. V was shortened by 0 bases and J by 2 bases, with 5 bases between the two germline ends. Germline CDR1 and CDR2: SGHNT and YENEEA. The CDR3 spans 14 residues. The CDR3 nucleotides are TGTGCCAGCAGCTTAGAGGCCACCTACAATGAGCAGTTCTTC. Its protein product is CASSLEATYNEQFF.

For the CDR3, the DNA is TGTGCCAGCAGCCTACAGGGTTACACTGAAGCTTTCTTT. Translated: CASSLQGYTEAFF. V is TRBV7-9 and J is TRBJ1-1; a weak D match, TRBD1 (6 bases). The CDR3 spans 13 residues. Germline values: CDR1 SEHNR, CDR2 FQNEAQ (reference sequence). V lost 5 bases, J lost 3 bases, and 10 bases lay in between.

The CDR3 DNA reads as TGTGCCAGTCGGACATTAGCGGGGGACACCGGGGAGCTGTTTTTT. This gives the protein CASRTLAGDTGELFF. The gene calls are TRBV19 and TRBJ2-2, with 9 bases identical to TRBD2. Germline V gene lookup returns CDR1 LNHDA and CDR2 SQIVND (reference sequence). The CDR3 length is 15 residues. Trimming removed 8 bases from V and 3 bases from J; junction bases left unmatched: 7.

J is TRBJ1-2 and V is TRBV4-3; D is unresolved. CDR3 length: 15 residues. Germline CDR1 and CDR2: LGHNA and YSLEER. The V gene lost 0 bases and the J gene lost 2 bases, with 10 bases spanning the gap. The DNA for the CDR3 is TGCGCCAGCAGCCAAGATACGATCGGGAACTATGGCTACACCTTC. Amino acids: CASSQDTIGNYGYTF.

The rearrangement joins TRBV6-2 or TRBV6-3 to TRBJ1-2; D possibly corresponds to TRBD1 (6 bases). The germline gives CDR1 MNHEY, CDR2 SVGEGT. V lost 5 bases, J lost 4 bases, and 11 bases lay in between. CDR3 size: 13 residues. For the CDR3, the DNA is TGTGCCAGCAGTCGGACAGAAACCTATGGCTACACCTTC. This sequence encodes CASSRTETYGYTF.

The V call is TRBV6-4, the J call TRBJ1-2; D is possibly TRBD1 (6 bases). Trimming shortened V by 2 bases and J by 7 bases, and 11 bases separated the two germline ends. CDR1 MRHNA and CDR2 SNTAGT come from the germline V gene. This CDR3 contains 13 residues. CDR3 loop: CASSDQGRGGYTF. CDR3 sequence (DNA): TGTGCCAGCAGTGACCAGGGGAGAGGTGGCTACACCTTC.

This clone has just a few counts. This chain connects TRBV24-1 to TRBJ2-2; D is perhaps TRBD2 (6 bases). The germline CDR1 and CDR2 sequences are KGHDR and SFDVKD. Trimming shortened V by 4 bases and J by 8 bases, and 19 bases separated the two germline ends. This CDR3 comprises 16 residues. CDR3 nucleotides: TGTGCCACCAGTGACCCCGTCCTAGGAGGAGGGGGGGAGCTGTTTTTT. This gives the protein CATSDPVLGGGGELFF.

This chain uses TRBV27 with TRBJ2-3; D not resolved. Germline V CDR1 and CDR2: MNHEY, SMNVEV (reference sequence). This CDR3 comprises 13 residues. Trimming removed 2 bases at V and 4 bases at J, with 7 bases between. The chain's CDR3 is CASSLNWADTQYF. DNA of the CDR3: TGTGCCAGCAGTTTAAATTGGGCAGATACGCAGTATTTT.

This rearrangement joins TRBV7-9 to TRBJ2-3; D possibly corresponds to TRBD2 (6 bases). V shed 5 bases and J shed 0 bases, with 18 bases lying between them. Germline V gives CDR1 SEHNR, CDR2 FQNEAQ (reference sequence). The CDR3 runs 17 residues. The CDR3 sequence is CASSARISGTSTDTQYF. The CDR3, as DNA: TGTGCCAGCAGCGCACGAATTAGCGGAACTAGCACAGATACGCAGTATTTT.

The rearrangement uses TRBV2 and TRBJ1-1, with D hard to call. The CDR3 is 13 amino acids. V was trimmed by 4 bases and J by 6 bases, leaving 12 bases between them. The germline V gene encodes CDR1 SNHLY and CDR2 FYNNEI. Written as DNA, the CDR3 is TGTGCCAGCAGTGCTTCTGGACTGTCTGAAGCTTTCTTT. This translates into CASSASGLSEAFF.

This clone showed up just a few times. The chain is built from TRBV2 and TRBJ2-5, with TRBD1 identical over 11 bases. This CDR3 spans 16 amino acids. The V segment lost 5 bases and the J segment 5 bases; nucleotides outside the gene matches: 10. Germline loops: CDR1 SNHLY, CDR2 FYNNEI. The chain's CDR3 is CASSSDWTGGSETQYF. The CDR3 nucleotides are TGTGCCAGCAGTTCCGACTGGACAGGGGGCTCTGAGACCCAGTACTTC.

The chain is built from TRBV7-3 and TRBJ1-6; no firm D call. The CDR3 has 15 amino acids. Germline V gene sequence: CDR1 SGHTA, CDR2 FQGTGA. The V end lost 3 bases, the J end lost 4 bases, and 10 bases lay between the germline ends. DNA for the CDR3: TGTGCCAGCAGCTTTAGGCCGGGGTATAATTCACCCCTCCACTTT. Protein product: CASSFRPGYNSPLHF.

V is TRBV6-2 or TRBV6-3 and J is TRBJ1-1; D gene uncertain. The CDR3 length is 17 residues. Trimming shortened V by 4 bases and J by 1 base, and 19 bases separated the two germline ends. Germline V lookup: CDR1 MNHEY, CDR2 SVGEGT. The CDR3 sequence is CASSSPIGKPTNTEAFF. The CDR3 coding sequence is TGTGCCAGCAGTTCCCCGATCGGGAAACCGACGAACACTGAAGCTTTCTTT.

V usage is TRBV7-3 and J usage is TRBJ1-1, with D uncertain. Germline V gives CDR1 SGHTA, CDR2 FQGTGA. Deletions cut 3 bases from V and 1 base from J, with 6 bases between. The CDR3 covers 13 residues. CDR3 protein: CASSFDGNTEAFF. CDR3 nucleotide sequence: TGTGCCAGCAGCTTCGACGGGAACACTGAAGCTTTCTTT. The full variable domain, in which reference TRBV7-3 and TRBJ1-1 provide the parts outside the CDR3, is GAGVSQTPSNKVTEKGKYVELRCDPISGHTALYWYRQSLGQGPEFLIYFQGTGAADDSGLPNDRFFAVRPEGSVSTLKIQRTERGDSAVYLCASSFDGNTEAFFGQGTRLTVV.

The chain recombines TRBV7-3 with TRBJ1-1; 8 bases match TRBD1. With 2 bases clipped from V and 5 bases from J, the junction kept 4 bases outside the gene matches. CDR1 SGHTA and CDR2 FQGTGA come from the germline V gene. The CDR3 spans 14 residues. As DNA, the CDR3 is TGTGCCAGCAGCTTACAGGGGGCCGAGACTGAAGCTTTCTTT. Translating it yields CASSLQGAETEAFF.

In DNA form, the CDR3 reads TGTGCCAGTAGGACACAGATCTATGGCTACACCTTC. The encoded protein is CASRTQIYGYTF. The V gene is TRBV19, the J gene TRBJ1-2; D not resolved. This CDR3 has 12 amino acids. The germline V gene encodes CDR1 LNHDA and CDR2 SQIVND (reference sequence). V lost 6 bases and J lost 4, with 9 bases in between.

The chain recombines TRBV3-1 (or the pseudogene TRBV3-2) with TRBJ1-3; the D gene is possibly TRBD1 (5 bases). Germline V gene data show CDR1 as LGHDT and CDR2 as YNNKEL (reference sequence). V lost 2 bases, J lost 2 bases, and 7 bases lay in between. The CDR3 length is 14 residues. The CDR3 reads CASSQQGTGNTIYF. In DNA, the CDR3 is TGTGCCAGCAGCCAACAGGGAACTGGAAACACCATATATTTT.